This is a list of T cell receptor beta chains from one sample in a study of identical twins. Each CDR3 protein is one row after TCRdb ran MiXCR on the 5' RACE reads. The sample comprises 1.5 million to 2 million distinct CDR3 sequences, around 29% of which are singletons, and more than 0.25% rests with the top ten. The sequenced sample was cord blood. Source of these receptors: a newborn girl in good health. Both conserved end residues are part of each CDR3. Fields, in order: clone size, V gene, J gene, D gene, CDR3 DNA, CDR3 protein. A D gene is named only where the DNA matches it firmly. Clone size is shown for a subset of rows, as once, few, many or a class of expanded clone.

clone size: few; V gene: TRBV15; J gene: TRBJ2-5; D gene: .; CDR3 DNA: TGTGCCACCAGCAGTGGGTTACAGGGTTTGGAGACCCAGTACTTC; CDR3 protein: CATSSGLQGLETQYF
clone size: .; V gene: TRBV5-1; J gene: TRBJ2-7; D gene: TRBD1; CDR3 DNA: TGCGCCAGCAGCGGCGGGGGACAGGGGATATACGAGCAGTACTTC; CDR3 protein: CASSGGGQGIYEQYF
clone size: .; V gene: TRBV12-3/TRBV12-4; J gene: TRBJ1-1; D gene: .; CDR3 DNA: TGTGCCAGCAGTTTGGGGCTTGGAGCTTTCTTT; CDR3 protein: CASSLGLGAFF
clone size: many; V gene: TRBV12-3/TRBV12-4; J gene: TRBJ2-7; D gene: .; CDR3 DNA: TGTGCCAGCAGTTTACAGGACTACGAGCAGTACTTC; CDR3 protein: CASSLQDYEQYF
clone size: .; V gene: TRBV29-1; J gene: TRBJ1-2; D gene: .; CDR3 DNA: TGCAGCGTCCCAGGACCTGAAGATGGCTACACCTTC; CDR3 protein: CSVPGPEDGYTF
clone size: few; V gene: TRBV4-1; J gene: TRBJ2-3; D gene: TRBD2; CDR3 DNA: TGCGCCAGCAGCCCCCGTGCTAGCGGGGGGATAGATACGCAGTATTTT; CDR3 protein: CASSPRASGGIDTQYF
clone size: few; V gene: TRBV2; J gene: TRBJ2-7; D gene: TRBD1; CDR3 DNA: TGTGCCAGGAGTGAAGCCGGGACAGGGAGCTACGAGCAGTACTTC; CDR3 protein: CARSEAGTGSYEQYF
clone size: many; V gene: TRBV6-5; J gene: TRBJ2-1; D gene: TRBD2; CDR3 DNA: TGTGCCAGCAGTTACTCCCTAGCGGGGTACAATGAGCAGTTCTTC; CDR3 protein: CASSYSLAGYNEQFF
clone size: .; V gene: TRBV24-1; J gene: TRBJ1-1; D gene: .; CDR3 DNA: TGTGCCACCAGTGAAAGGGATTGGGCTGAAGCTTTCTTT; CDR3 protein: CATSERDWAEAFF
clone size: few; V gene: TRBV3-1; J gene: TRBJ2-5; D gene: .; CDR3 DNA: TGTGCCAGCAGTCCAAACCAACGGTACCAAGAGACCCAGTACTTC; CDR3 protein: CASSPNQRYQETQYF
clone size: .; V gene: TRBV3-1; J gene: TRBJ2-7; D gene: .; CDR3 DNA: TGTGCCGGCAGCCCAATCCGGGACGAAGCCTACGAGCAGTACTTC; CDR3 protein: CAGSPIRDEAYEQYF
clone size: .; V gene: TRBV12-3/TRBV12-4; J gene: TRBJ2-5; D gene: .; CDR3 DNA: TGTGCCAGCAGTTTGGAAAGGTCTCAGAAGCAGTACTTC; CDR3 protein: CASSLERSQKQYF
clone size: .; V gene: TRBV6-4; J gene: TRBJ2-2; D gene: .; CDR3 DNA: TGTGCCAGCAGCCTCATACACACCGGGGAGCTGTTTTTT; CDR3 protein: CASSLIHTGELFF
clone size: .; V gene: TRBV6-6; J gene: TRBJ1-1; D gene: .; CDR3 DNA: TGTGCCAGCATGAGTAGAGTCGGGAACACTGAAGCTTTCTTT; CDR3 protein: CASMSRVGNTEAFF